This T cell receptor (beta chain) was documented in a study of identical twins. The CDR3 length is 15 residues. Trimming removed 5 bases from V and 0 bases from J, with 13 bases in between. Notes on this clonotype: No antigen is known for it.

Study-wide findings and caveats: It was out-of-frame TCR alpha sharing in monozygotic twins that models underestimated.

Unique molecular identifiers were in the cDNA, with template-switch universal primer binding. TCRdb used MiXCR to reprocess the 5' RACE reads, holding one entry per CDR3 protein. The sample contains some 900,000 distinct CDR3 sequences, roughly an eighth of which appear only once. Separately, the same data were catalogued under a study of yellow fever vaccine responses in identical twins.

The chain combines TRBV12-3 or TRBV12-4 with TRBJ1-1; no firm D call. This receptor was obtained from a woman younger than 30 in good health. Sequenced: PBMCs. The CDR3 loop reads CASSHPTILNTEAFF. CDR3 bases: TGTGCCAGCAGTCACCCTACAATTCTGAACACTGAAGCTTTCTTT.